Shown below are 29 T cell receptor beta chains from a single sample sequenced in a study of vaccination effects on CD4 cells after COVID-19. These TCRs' antigens remain unknown. Profiled with immunoSEQ multiplex PCR; TCRdb holds only in-frame clones, not every one. The data contain approximately 74,000 clones, about 70% of them singletons. ViraFEST used viral peptide pools to expand antigen-specific CD4+ T cells before sequencing. CD4+ T cells were isolated after approximately 10 days of culture. According to the study, vaccine recipients showed no prior SARS-CoV-2 infection and negative nucleocapsid antibodies. The sample consisted of CD4+ T cells from PBMCs cultured with HCoV-NL63 spike peptides, taken before COVID-19 vaccination. These receptor sequences come from a human donor who received a COVID-19 vaccine.

The chain combines TRBV5-1 with TRBJ1-2, with 8 bases identical to TRBD1. Germline-derived CDR1 and CDR2 are SGHRS and YFSETQ. V dropped 3 bases and J dropped 7; count of bases not matched to a gene: 11. The CDR3 runs to 15 residues. The CDR3 bases are TGCGCCAGCAGCTCCGAAGGACAGGGCAGGACTGGCTACACCTTC. Amino acid sequence: CASSSEGQGRTGYTF.

This chain uses TRBV11-2 with TRBJ2-7; D gene unclear. The V gene's germline CDR1 is SGHAT and CDR2 FQNNGV. The CDR3 spans 12 residues. V was pared by 5 bases and J by 2 bases, with 7 bases between. The CDR3 reads CASSPSAYEQYV. CDR3 bases: TGTGCCAGCAGCCCCTCTGCCTACGAGCAGTACGTC.

The chain combines TRBV7-2 with TRBJ2-7; TRBD1 is a possible D gene (5 bases). This CDR3 is built from 14 residues. CDR1 and CDR2 (germline): SGHTA, FQGNSA. V lost 2 bases and J 3 bases, leaving 11 bases between the germline ends. CDR3 DNA: TGTGCCAGCAGCTTAAGGGGTGACGGCTACGAGCAGTACGTC. Amino acids: CASSLRGDGYEQYV.

The DNA for the CDR3 is TGTGCCAGCAGCCCGGGACAGTTACACACTGAAGCTTTCTTT. Protein product: CASSPGQLHTEAFF. This rearrangement joins TRBV7-9 to TRBJ1-1; 7 nucleotides align to TRBD1. This CDR3 contains 14 residues. In germline, CDR1 is SEHNR, CDR2 FQNEAQ (reference sequence). Trimming at V came to 5 bases and at J to 3 bases, leaving 6 bases not matched to a gene.

The rearrangement joins TRBV20-1 to TRBJ1-6; no clear D gene. Deletions cut 3 bases from V and 7 bases from J, with 7 bases between. The V gene's germline CDR1 is DFQATT and CDR2 SNEGSKA (reference sequence). The CDR3 covers 12 residues. The CDR3 bases are TGCAGTGCTAGTTCGGGGAATTCACCCCTCCACTTT. Translating it yields CSASSGNSPLHF.

The rearrangement joins TRBV28 to TRBJ1-1; unclear D gene. Trimming cost V 1 base and J 7 bases, with 7 bases left between them. Germline CDR1 is MDHEN and CDR2 is SYDVKM. CDR3 length: 12 residues. CDR3 coding DNA: TGTGCCAGCAGTTTATTAGGGATTGAAGCTTTCTTT. This gives the protein CASSLLGIEAFF.

V usage is TRBV2 and J usage is TRBJ2-3; 9 bases fit TRBD1. The germline gives CDR1 SNHLY, CDR2 FYNNEI. This CDR3 comprises 15 residues. The V segment lost 10 bases and the J segment 3 bases; nucleotides outside the gene matches: 11. The CDR3 is CATGPGGTGTDTQYF. CDR3 in DNA: TGTGCCACCGGCCCCGGGGGGACAGGGACAGATACGCAGTATTTT. Looking up the rest from reference TRBV2 and TRBJ2-3 gives the full variable domain: EPEVTQTPSHQVTQMGQEVILRCVPISNHLYFYWYRQILGQKVEFLVSFYNNEISEKSEIFDDQFSVERPDGSNFTLKIRSTKLEDSAMYFCATGPGGTGTDTQYFGPGTRLTVL.

Only a few counts were recorded for this clone. The V gene is TRBV5-4, the J gene TRBJ2-1, with D perhaps matching TRBD1 (6 bases). Germline CDR1 and CDR2: SGHNT and YYREEE (reference sequence). Trimming stripped 2 bases from V and 4 bases from J, with 13 bases between. The CDR3 loop spans 15 amino acids. The CDR3 region is CASSFRGGHYNEQFF. The CDR3 bases are TGTGCCAGCAGCTTCCGAGGGGGTCATTACAATGAGCAGTTCTTC.

The chain couples TRBV7-3 to TRBJ1-1; 9 nucleotides agree with TRBD1. Germline V CDR1 and CDR2: SGHTA, FQGTGA. CDR3 length: 15 residues. V lost 5 bases and J lost 10; bases outside the gene matches: 14. The CDR3 nucleotides read TGTGCCAGCAGCCTGGCCGGGACAGGGTACTATCCAGCTTTCTTT. This encodes CASSLAGTGYYPAFF.

The J gene is TRBJ1-2, the V gene TRBV9, with a possible D match to TRBD1 (5 bases). This CDR3 is built from 14 residues. V lost 7 bases to trimming and J lost 4 bases, with 17 bases between them. Germline V gene data show CDR1 as SGDLS and CDR2 as YYNGEE. DNA for the CDR3: TGTGCCAGCGCAGGGCAGATGGGGGTCTATGGCTACACCTTC. This translates into CASAGQMGVYGYTF.

J is TRBJ2-7 and V is TRBV6-5; 9 bases agree with TRBD1. J gave up 5 bases and V 7 bases, and 12 bases lay outside the gene matches. Germline V lookup: CDR1 MNHEY, CDR2 SVGAGI. The CDR3 is 15 amino acids. CDR3 sequence (DNA): TGTGCCAGCACCCCCCTCGGACAGGGGTTCCACGAGCAGTACGTC. It encodes CASTPLGQGFHEQYV.

This sequence joins TRBV24-1 and TRBJ2-1; the match to TRBD2 covers 11 bases. The CDR3 spans 16 residues. V was pared by 2 bases and J by 9 bases, with 8 bases of the junction left unmatched. Germline CDR1 and CDR2: KGHDR and SFDVKD. This CDR3 reads CATSDSSGGPHREQFF. CDR3 DNA sequence: TGTGCCACCAGTGATTCTAGCGGGGGGCCCCACCGTGAGCAGTTCTTC.

This chain links TRBV30 with TRBJ2-5; 8 bases match TRBD2. The germline gives CDR1 GTSNPN, CDR2 SVGIG (reference sequence). V was clipped by 0 bases and J by 4 bases; unmatched bases: 4. There are 14 residues in the CDR3. CDR3 bases: TGTGCCTGGAGTGTCGGGGGGGCCTTAGAGACCCAGTACTTC. Translation: CAWSVGGALETQYF.

This chain links TRBV4-3 with TRBJ2-4; unclear D gene. V was cut by 4 bases and J by 8 bases, with 18 bases left in between. Germline CDR1 reads LGHNA; CDR2 reads YSLEER. This CDR3 is built from 15 residues. The CDR3 sequence: CASSPNRALQDIQYF. DNA of the CDR3: TGCGCCAGCAGCCCAAACCGGGCCCTGCAGGACATTCAGTACTTC.

This clone was detected once. The chain links TRBV2 to TRBJ1-2; no clear D. Germline CDR1 and CDR2: SNHLY and FYNNEI. The V and J ends lost 2 bases and 5 bases respectively, with 6 bases between them. The CDR3 totals 12 residues. CDR3 in DNA: TGTGCCAGCAGTGAATTGTCGTATGGCTACACCTTC. Its protein is CASSELSYGYTF.

Regarding this clone: At one end the junction does not follow the germline gene, possibly because of a read error. The chain is built from TRBV5-1 and TRBJ2-5; D is undetermined. The V gene's germline CDR1 is SGHRS and CDR2 YFSETQ. The CDR3 sequence is 14 residues long. The CDR3 loop reads CASSLGQISTFTHF. Here the CDR3 DNA reads TGCGCCAGCAGCTTAGGGCAAATCTCGACCTTCACCCACTTC.

The V and J genes are TRBV27 and TRBJ2-4; possible D gene TRBD1, 6 bases. This CDR3 has 13 residues. V gave up 5 bases and J gave up 7 bases, with 12 bases separating them. From germline, CDR1 is MNHEY and CDR2 SMNVEV (reference sequence). The CDR3 sequence: CASSPADRNIQYF. The DNA of the CDR3 is TGTGCCAGCAGTCCAGCAGACAGGAACATTCAGTACTTC.

The chain carries TRBV7-3 and TRBJ1-6; D unresolved. The CDR3 is 18 amino acids. The V gene lost 2 bases and the J gene lost 0 bases, with 14 bases spanning the gap. Germline V lookup: CDR1 SGHTA, CDR2 FQGTGA. The CDR3 loop reads CASSLQRPPNSYNSPLHF. In DNA, the CDR3 is TGTGCCAGCAGCTTACAGCGGCCTCCCAACTCCTATAATTCACCCCTCCACTTT.

The rearrangement joins TRBV18 to TRBJ1-6, with a tentative D call TRBD1 (6 bases). Germline V gives CDR1 KGHSH, CDR2 LQKENI. This CDR3 is built from 14 residues. V was clipped by 2 bases and J by 9 bases, with 11 bases between them. For the CDR3, the DNA is TGTGCCAGCTCACCATCGCAGGGGACTTCACCCCTCCACTTT. Translated: CASSPSQGTSPLHF.

The CDR3 loop is CATSSRPGLAWGFYEQYV. CDR3 bases: TGTGCCACCAGCAGTAGGCCGGGACTAGCATGGGGATTCTACGAGCAGTACGTC. V and J are TRBV15 and TRBJ2-7; TRBD2 agrees at 9 bases. The germline V gene encodes CDR1 LNHNV and CDR2 YYDKDF (reference sequence). This CDR3 has 18 amino acids. The junction had 15 bases not matched to a gene; V was cut back by 3 bases and J by 3 bases.

V gene TRBV2 combines with J gene TRBJ1-2; a weak D match, TRBD1 (6 bases). This CDR3 comprises 14 residues. Trimming pared 5 bases from V and 7 bases from J, leaving 17 bases between. Germline V gene lookup returns CDR1 SNHLY and CDR2 FYNNEI. The DNA of the CDR3 is TGTGCCAGCAGTAGGACAGACCTAGGCCGTGGCTACACCTTC. Its protein product is CASSRTDLGRGYTF.

The V call is TRBV5-1, the J call TRBJ1-1; D is unclear. The CDR3 runs 12 residues. From germline, CDR1 is SGHRS and CDR2 YFSETQ. V shed 0 bases and J shed 3 bases, with 3 bases lying between them. This CDR3 is CASSLGDTEAFF. The CDR3 DNA sequence: TGCGCCAGCAGCTTGGGGGACACTGAAGCTTTCTTT.

V gene TRBV5-1 combines with J gene TRBJ2-5; TRBD2 might be the D (6 bases). Germline CDR1 SGHRS, CDR2 YFSETQ. The CDR3 spans 15 residues. Trimming removed 1 base at V and 2 bases at J, with 12 bases between. CDR3 sequence: CASSLSAGPQETQYF. The CDR3 coding sequence is TGCGCCAGCAGCTTGTCTGCGGGGCCACAAGAGACCCAGTACTTC. Supplemented by reference TRBV5-1 and TRBJ2-5, the full variable domain reads KAGVTQTPRYLIKTRGQQVTLSCSPISGHRSVSWYQQTPGQGLQFLFEYFSETQRNKGNFPGRFSGRQFSNSRSEMNVSTLELGDSALYLCASSLSAGPQETQYFGPGTRLLVL.

This clone was counted only a few times. The chain carries TRBV30 and TRBJ1-1; no clear D gene. V was trimmed by 4 bases and J by 1 base, leaving 7 bases between them. Looked up from germline, CDR1 is GTSNPN and CDR2 is SVGIG (reference sequence). The CDR3 has 12 residues. CDR3 sequence: CAWKRRNTEAFF. CDR3 DNA: TGTGCCTGGAAACGGAGGAACACTGAAGCTTTCTTT.

V is TRBV5-1 and J is TRBJ1-4; D unresolved. Germline CDR1 and CDR2: SGHRS and YFSETQ. V was cut by 1 base and J by 2 bases, with 6 bases left in between. This CDR3 is built from 14 residues. CDR3 sequence reads: CASSLLGTNEKLFF. The CDR3 nucleotides read TGCGCCAGCAGCTTGTTAGGGACTAATGAAAAACTGTTTTTT.

DNA of the CDR3: TGTGCCAGCAGCCAAGAGCCGCAAGAGACCCAGTACTTC. It translates to CASSQEPQETQYF. The chain has TRBV4-2 and TRBJ2-5; no clear D. Germline V gene sequence: CDR1 LGHNA, CDR2 YNFKEQ. V was clipped by 0 bases and J by 2 bases, with 4 bases between them. The CDR3 length is 13 residues.

J is TRBJ1-1 and V is TRBV20-1; no definite D call. Germline CDR1 is DFQATT and CDR2 is SNEGSKA (reference sequence). This CDR3 region has 11 residues. V gave up 3 bases and J gave up 8 bases, with 10 bases separating them. The CDR3: CSARSRAEAFF. The CDR3 coding sequence is TGCAGTGCTAGGAGCCGGGCGGAAGCTTTCTTT.

The chain has TRBV28 and TRBJ1-5, with D possibly matching TRBD1 (5 bases). With 6 bases removed from V and 1 base from J, the gap between germline ends came to 13 bases. Germline-derived CDR1 and CDR2 are MDHEN and SYDVKM. This CDR3 has 15 amino acids. CDR3 protein: CASSTGGSSNQPQHF. Written as DNA, the CDR3 is TGTGCCAGCAGCACGGGGGGGTCGAGCAATCAGCCCCAGCATTTT.

This chain uses TRBV6-5 with TRBJ2-2, with a tentative D call TRBD2 (5 bases). Trimming stripped 5 bases from V and 4 bases from J, with 11 bases between. The CDR3 extends over 14 amino acids. Per the germline V gene, CDR1 is MNHEY and CDR2 is SVGAGI. CDR3 region: CASSPRRSTGELFF. DNA of the CDR3: TGTGCCAGCAGTCCCCGGAGGAGCACCGGGGAGCTGTTTTTT.